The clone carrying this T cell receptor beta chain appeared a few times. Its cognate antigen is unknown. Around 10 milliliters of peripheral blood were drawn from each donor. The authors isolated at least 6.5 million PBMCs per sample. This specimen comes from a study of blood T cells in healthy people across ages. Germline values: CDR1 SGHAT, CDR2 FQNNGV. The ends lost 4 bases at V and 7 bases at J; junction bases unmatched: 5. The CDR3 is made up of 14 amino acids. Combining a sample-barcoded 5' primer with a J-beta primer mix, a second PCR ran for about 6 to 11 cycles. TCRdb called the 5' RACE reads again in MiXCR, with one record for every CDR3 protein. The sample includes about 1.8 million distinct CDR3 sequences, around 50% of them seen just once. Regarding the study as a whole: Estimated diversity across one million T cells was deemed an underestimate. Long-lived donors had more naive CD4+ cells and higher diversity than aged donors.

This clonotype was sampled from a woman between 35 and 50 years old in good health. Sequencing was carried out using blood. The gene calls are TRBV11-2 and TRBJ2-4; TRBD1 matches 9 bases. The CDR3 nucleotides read TGTGCCAGCAGCTGGGGACAGGGTGCTAACATTCAGTACTTC. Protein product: CASSWGQGANIQYF.